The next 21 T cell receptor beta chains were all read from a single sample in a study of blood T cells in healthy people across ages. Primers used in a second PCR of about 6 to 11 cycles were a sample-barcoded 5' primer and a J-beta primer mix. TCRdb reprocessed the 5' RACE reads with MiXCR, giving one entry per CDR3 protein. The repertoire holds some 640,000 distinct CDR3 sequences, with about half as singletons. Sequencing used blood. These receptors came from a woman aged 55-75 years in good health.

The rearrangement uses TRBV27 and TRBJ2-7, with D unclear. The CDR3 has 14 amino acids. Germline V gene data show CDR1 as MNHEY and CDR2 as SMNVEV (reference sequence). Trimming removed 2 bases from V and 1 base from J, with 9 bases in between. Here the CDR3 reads CASSLIGQSYEQYF. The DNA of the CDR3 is TGTGCCAGCAGTTTAATAGGGCAGTCCTACGAGCAGTACTTC.

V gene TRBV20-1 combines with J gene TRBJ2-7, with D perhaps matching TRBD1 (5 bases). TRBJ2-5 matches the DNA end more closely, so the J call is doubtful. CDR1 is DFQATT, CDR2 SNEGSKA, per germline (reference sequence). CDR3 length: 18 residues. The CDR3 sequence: CSARKPLGGMTQGGTQYF. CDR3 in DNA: TGCAGTGCTCGAAAGCCCCTCGGTGGAATGACTCAGGGTGGGACCCAGTACTTC.

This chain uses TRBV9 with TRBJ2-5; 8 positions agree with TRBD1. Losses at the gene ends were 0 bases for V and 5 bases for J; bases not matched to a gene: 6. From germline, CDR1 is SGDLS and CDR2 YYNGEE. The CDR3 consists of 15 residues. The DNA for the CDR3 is TGTGCCAGCAGCGTAGCGGCAGGGGGCTGGGAGACCCAGTACTTC. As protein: CASSVAAGGWETQYF. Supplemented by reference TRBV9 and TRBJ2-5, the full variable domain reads DSGVTQTPKHLITATGQRVTLRCSPRSGDLSVYWYQQSLDQGLQFLIQYYNGEERAKGNILERFSAQQFPDLHSELNLSSLELGDSALYFCASSVAAGGWETQYFGPGTRLLVL.

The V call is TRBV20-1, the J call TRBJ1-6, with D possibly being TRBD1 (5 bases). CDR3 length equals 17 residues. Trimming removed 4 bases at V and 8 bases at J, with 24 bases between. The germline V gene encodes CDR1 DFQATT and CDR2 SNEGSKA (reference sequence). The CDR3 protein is CSAIQSLKRETDSPLHF. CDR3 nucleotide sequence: TGCAGTGCTATTCAGTCGCTAAAACGGGAGACAGATTCACCCCTCCACTTT.

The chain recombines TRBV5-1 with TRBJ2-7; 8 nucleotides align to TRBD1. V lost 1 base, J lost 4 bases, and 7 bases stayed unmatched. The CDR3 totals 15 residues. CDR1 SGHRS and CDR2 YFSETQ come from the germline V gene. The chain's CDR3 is CASSLRDRPGYEQYF. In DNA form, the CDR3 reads TGCGCCAGCAGCTTGAGGGACAGGCCGGGATACGAGCAGTACTTC.

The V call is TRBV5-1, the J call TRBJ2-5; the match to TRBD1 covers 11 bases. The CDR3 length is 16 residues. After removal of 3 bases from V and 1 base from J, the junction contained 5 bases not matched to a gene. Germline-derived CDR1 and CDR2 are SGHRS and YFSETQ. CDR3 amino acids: CASSSTGTGGQETQYF. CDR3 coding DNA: TGCGCCAGCAGCTCCACCGGGACAGGGGGCCAAGAGACCCAGTACTTC.

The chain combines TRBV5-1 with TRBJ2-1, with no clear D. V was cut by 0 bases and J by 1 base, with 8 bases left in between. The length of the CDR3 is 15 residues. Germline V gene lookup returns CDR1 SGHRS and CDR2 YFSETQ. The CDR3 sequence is CASSLAPDSYNEQFF. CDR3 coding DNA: TGCGCCAGCAGCTTGGCCCCCGATTCCTACAATGAGCAGTTCTTC.

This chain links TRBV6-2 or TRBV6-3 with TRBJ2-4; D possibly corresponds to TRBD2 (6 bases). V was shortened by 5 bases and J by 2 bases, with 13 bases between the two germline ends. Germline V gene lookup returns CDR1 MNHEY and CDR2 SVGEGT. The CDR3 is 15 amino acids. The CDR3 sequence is CASSPLAGSKNIQYF. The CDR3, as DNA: TGTGCCAGCAGTCCCCTCGCGGGGTCCAAAAACATTCAGTACTTC.

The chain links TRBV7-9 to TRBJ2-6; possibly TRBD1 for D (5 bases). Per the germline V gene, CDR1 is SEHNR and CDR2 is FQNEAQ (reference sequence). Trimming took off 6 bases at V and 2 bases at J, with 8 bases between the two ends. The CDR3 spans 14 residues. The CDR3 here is CASRQGTGANVLTF. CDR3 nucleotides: TGTGCCAGCAGGCAGGGAACTGGGGCCAACGTCCTGACTTTC. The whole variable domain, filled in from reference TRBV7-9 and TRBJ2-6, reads DTGVSQNPRHKITKRGQNVTFRCDPISEHNRLYWYRQTLGQGPEFLTYFQNEAQLEKSRLLSDRFSAERPKGSFSTLEIQRTEQGDSAMYLCASRQGTGANVLTFGAGSRLTVL.

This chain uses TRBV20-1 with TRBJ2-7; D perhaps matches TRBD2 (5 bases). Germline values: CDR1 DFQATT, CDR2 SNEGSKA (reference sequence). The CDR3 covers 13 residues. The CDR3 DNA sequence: TGCAGCTACGCAGGTCAAGCGGACTACGAGCAGTACTTC. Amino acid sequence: CSYAGQADYEQYF.

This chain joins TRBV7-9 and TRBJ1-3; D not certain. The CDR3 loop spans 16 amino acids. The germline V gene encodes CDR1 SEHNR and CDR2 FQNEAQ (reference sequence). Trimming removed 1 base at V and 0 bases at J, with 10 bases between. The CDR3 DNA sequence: TGTGCCAGCAGCTTAGAAAGGAGGACCTCTGGAAACACCATATATTTT. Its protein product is CASSLERRTSGNTIYF.

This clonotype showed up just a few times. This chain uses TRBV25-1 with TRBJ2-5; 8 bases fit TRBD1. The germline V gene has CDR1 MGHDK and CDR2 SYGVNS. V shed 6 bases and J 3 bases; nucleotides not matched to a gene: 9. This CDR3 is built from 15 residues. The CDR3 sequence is CASRSPGTGKETQYF. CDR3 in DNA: TGTGCCAGCAGATCACCCGGGACAGGCAAAGAGACCCAGTACTTC.

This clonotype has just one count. The CDR3 nucleotides read TGTGCCAGCAGCCCGGGGATTAGCAATCAGCCCCAGCATTTT. Protein product: CASSPGISNQPQHF. This chain links TRBV7-2 with TRBJ1-5; D is unresolved. The germline V gene has CDR1 SGHTA and CDR2 FQGNSA. The CDR3 consists of 14 residues. Trimming shortened V by 5 bases and J by 0 bases, and 8 bases separated the two germline ends.

The CDR3 protein is CASSRERNSYNEQFF. The CDR3 DNA follows: TGTGCCAGCAGCCGGGAGCGAAACTCCTACAATGAGCAGTTCTTC. V and J are TRBV4-2 and TRBJ2-1; possibly TRBD2 for D (5 bases). The V end lost 4 bases, the J end lost 0 bases, and 10 bases lay between the germline ends. The CDR3 runs to 15 residues. From germline, CDR1 is LGHNA and CDR2 YNFKEQ.

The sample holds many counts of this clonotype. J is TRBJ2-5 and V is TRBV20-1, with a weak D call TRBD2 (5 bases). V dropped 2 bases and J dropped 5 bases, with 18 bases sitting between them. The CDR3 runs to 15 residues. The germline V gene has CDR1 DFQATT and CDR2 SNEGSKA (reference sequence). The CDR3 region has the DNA TGCAGTGCTAGAAAAAGGACTGAAGGGCGGGAGACCCAGTACTTC. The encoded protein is CSARKRTEGRETQYF.

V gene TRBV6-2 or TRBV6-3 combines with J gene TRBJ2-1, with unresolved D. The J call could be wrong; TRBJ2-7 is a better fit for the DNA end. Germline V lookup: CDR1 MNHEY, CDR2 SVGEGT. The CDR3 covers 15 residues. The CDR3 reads CASSYGGSTYNEQYF. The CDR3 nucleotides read TGTGCCAGCAGTTACGGCGGTAGCACCTACAATGAGCAGTACTTC.

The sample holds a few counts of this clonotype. CDR3 sequence (DNA): TGTGCCAGCAGCAAAGGGGTGCGGCTAGCGGTAAACATTCAGTACTTC. This sequence encodes CASSKGVRLAVNIQYF. The rearrangement uses TRBV21-1 and TRBJ2-4. TRBV21-1 is an annotated pseudogene. The CDR3 spans 16 residues.

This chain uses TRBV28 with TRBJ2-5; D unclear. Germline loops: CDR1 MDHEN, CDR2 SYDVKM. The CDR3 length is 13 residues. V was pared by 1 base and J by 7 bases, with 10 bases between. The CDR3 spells CASSLSDLGTQYF. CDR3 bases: TGTGCCAGCAGTTTATCCGACCTGGGGACCCAGTACTTC.

The chain's CDR3 is CASSFFRAGMGTEAFF. As DNA, the CDR3 is TGTGCCAGCAGCTTCTTCAGGGCAGGGATGGGCACTGAAGCTTTCTTT. The rearrangement links TRBV7-2 to TRBJ1-1; a possible D gene is TRBD1 (5 bases). Deletions cut 3 bases from V and 4 bases from J, with 18 bases between. Germline lookup yields CDR1 SGHTA and CDR2 FQGNSA. The CDR3 has 16 residues.

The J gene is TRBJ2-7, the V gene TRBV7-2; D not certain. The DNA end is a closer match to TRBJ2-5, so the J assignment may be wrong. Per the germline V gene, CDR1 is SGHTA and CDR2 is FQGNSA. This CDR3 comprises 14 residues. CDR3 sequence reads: CASSLEEGLGTQYF. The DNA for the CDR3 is TGTGCCAGCAGCTTAGAAGAAGGGCTGGGGACCCAGTACTTC.

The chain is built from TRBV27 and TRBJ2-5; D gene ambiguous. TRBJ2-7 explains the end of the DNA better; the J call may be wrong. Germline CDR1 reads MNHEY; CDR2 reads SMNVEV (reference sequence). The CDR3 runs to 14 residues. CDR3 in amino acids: CASIFSWGPYEQYF. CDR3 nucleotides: TGTGCCAGCATTTTTAGCTGGGGTCCATACGAGCAGTACTTC.